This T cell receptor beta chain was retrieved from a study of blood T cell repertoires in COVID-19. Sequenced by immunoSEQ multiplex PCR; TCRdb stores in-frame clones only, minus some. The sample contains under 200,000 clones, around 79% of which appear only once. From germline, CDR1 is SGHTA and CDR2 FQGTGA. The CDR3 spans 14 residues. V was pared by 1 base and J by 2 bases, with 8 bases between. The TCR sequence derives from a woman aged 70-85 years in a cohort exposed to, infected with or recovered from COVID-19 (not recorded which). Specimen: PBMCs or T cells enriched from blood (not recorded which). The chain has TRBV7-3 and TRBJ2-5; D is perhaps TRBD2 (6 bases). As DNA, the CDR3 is TGTGCCAGCAGCTTAATAGCGGATCAAGAGACCCAGTACTTC. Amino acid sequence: CASSLIADQETQYF.